Listed here are 13 T cell receptor beta chains from one sample, sequenced in a study of T cells in Graves' hyperthyroidism and ophthalmopathy. RNA transcripts served as the template for amplifying TCR beta CDR3 regions. When the TCR CDR3 underwent first-round RT-PCR, the HTBI primer set was used. TCRdb analysed the multiplex PCR reads with MiXCR anew, one entry per CDR3 protein. Of around 250,000 distinct CDR3 sequences detected, less than 15% appear once; the ten largest clones hold 10% to 15%. Sequenced material: blood. The receptors stem from a woman aged 40 to 50 with Graves' hyperthyroidism that later progressed to Graves' ophthalmopathy.

This clonotype was seen ten or more times. The rearrangement uses TRBV20-1 and TRBJ2-5; TRBD2 agrees at 13 bases. V lost 3 bases and J lost 2; bases outside the gene matches: 9. Germline loops: CDR1 DFQATT, CDR2 SNEGSKA (reference sequence). CDR3 length: 17 amino acids. CDR3 sequence reads: CSASRTSGRLGQETQYF. CDR3 in DNA: TGCAGTGCTAGTCGGACTAGCGGGAGATTGGGTCAAGAGACCCAGTACTTC.

This clonotype was detected many times. The rearrangement joins TRBV2 to TRBJ2-7; the D gene is possibly TRBD2 (7 bases). V was clipped by 7 bases and J by 3 bases, with 13 bases between them. In germline, CDR1 is SNHLY, CDR2 FYNNEI. The CDR3 consists of 13 residues. In DNA, the CDR3 is TGTGCCAGCAAGGGGGGGGCACGCTACGAGCAGTACTTC. It translates to CASKGGARYEQYF. Using reference TRBV2 and TRBJ2-7 for the parts outside the CDR3, the full variable domain is EPEVTQTPSHQVTQMGQEVILRCVPISNHLYFYWYRQILGQKVEFLVSFYNNEISEKSEIFDDQFSVERPDGSNFTLKIRSTKLEDSAMYFCASKGGARYEQYFGPGTRLTVT.

Concerning this clonotype: This sequence may be a read error, since a much larger clone differs from it by one base. This chain joins TRBV18 and TRBJ2-5, with unresolved D. Looked up from germline, CDR1 is KGHSH and CDR2 is LQKENI. The CDR3 loop spans 12 amino acids. CDR3 protein: CASSLLAETQHF. CDR3 nucleotides: TGTGCCAGCTCTCTTCTGGCGGAGACCCAGCACTTC.

In this sample, this clonotype turned up many times. The chain recombines TRBV18 with TRBJ1-4; D not certain. This CDR3 is 16 amino acids long. Germline CDR1 reads KGHSH; CDR2 reads LQKENI. V gave up 2 bases and J gave up 5 bases, with 15 bases separating them. The CDR3 nucleotides are TGTGCCAGCTCACCATCTACTTACGATGTAAATGAAAAACTGTTTTTT. Protein product: CASSPSTYDVNEKLFF.

This clonotype appeared a few times. The chain joins TRBV15 to TRBJ2-7, with TRBD1 identical over 7 bases. Trimming took 5 bases from V and 0 from J; bases not matched to a gene: 10. The CDR3 has 16 residues. CDR1 and CDR2 (germline): LNHNV, YYDKDF (reference sequence). The CDR3 DNA is TGTGCCACCAGCCGTACCCAGACAGGGTCCTCCTACGAGCAGTACTTC. As protein: CATSRTQTGSSYEQYF. The variable domain in full, with the rest retrieved from reference TRBV15 and TRBJ2-7, is DAMVIQNPRYQVTQFGKPVTLSCSQTLNHNVMYWYQQKSSQAPKLLFHYYDKDFNNEADTPDNFQSRRPNTSFCFLDIRSPGLGDTAMYLCATSRTQTGSSYEQYFGPGTRLTVT.

At least ten counts were recorded for this clonotype. The chain combines TRBV11-3 with TRBJ2-7; 7 bases are a match to TRBD1. Per the germline V gene, CDR1 is SGHNT and CDR2 is YENEEA. V lost 5 bases, J lost 6 bases, and 16 bases stayed unmatched. CDR3 length: 16 amino acids. The CDR3 nucleotides read TGTGCCAGCAGCGCCGCGACAGGGCTCGGGGTTAGCGAGCAGTACTTC. It specifies CASSAATGLGVSEQYF.

The table lists this clonotype with many counts. The chain is built from TRBV5-8 and TRBJ2-4; D not certain. Germline CDR1 SGHTS, CDR2 YDEGEE. This CDR3 has 15 amino acids. The V end lost 0 bases, the J end lost 0 bases, and 7 bases lay between the germline ends. Here the CDR3 DNA reads TGTGCCAGCAGCTTGGGCGGTTTAGCCAAAAACATTCAGTACTTC. It yields the protein CASSLGGLAKNIQYF.

This clonotype was seen at least ten times. V gene TRBV30 combines with J gene TRBJ2-1; 9 positions match TRBD2. The CDR3 loop spans 17 amino acids. The trim removed 5 bases at V and 8 bases at J, leaving 19 bases unmatched. Germline values: CDR1 GTSNPN, CDR2 SVGIG (reference sequence). As DNA, the CDR3 is TGTGCCTGGCGGCGGGCGGCGGGAGGGCCTTATCGGTATGAGCAGTTCTTC. Its protein product is CAWRRAAGGPYRYEQFF.

This clonotype was recorded at least ten times. The genes are TRBV24-1 and TRBJ2-6, with D possibly TRBD1 on 5 matching bases. The germline V gene encodes CDR1 KGHDR and CDR2 SFDVKD. Deletions cut 7 bases from V and 2 bases from J, with 5 bases between. CDR3 length: 13 residues. CDR3 sequence (DNA): TGTGCCACCAGCAGGGCTGGGGCCAACGTCCTGACTTTC. This gives the protein CATSRAGANVLTF.

This clonotype has a count of ten or more. J is TRBJ2-7 and V is TRBV11-2, with D perhaps matching TRBD2 (6 bases). Trimming cost V 5 bases and J 6 bases, with 8 bases left between them. In germline, CDR1 is SGHAT, CDR2 FQNNGV. The CDR3 has 11 residues. As DNA, the CDR3 is TGTGCCAGCAGCCGGGACTTCGAGCAGTACTTC. Encoded protein: CASSRDFEQYF. Using reference TRBV11-2 and TRBJ2-7 for the parts outside the CDR3, the full variable domain is EAGVAQSPRYKIIEKRQSVAFWCNPISGHATLYWYQQILGQGPKLLIQFQNNGVVDDSQLPKDRFSAERLKGVDSTLKIQPAKLEDSAVYLCASSRDFEQYFGPGTRLTVT.

This clonotype was recorded a few times. The junction shows a germline mismatch at one end, possibly a read error. The rearrangement links TRBV4-1 to TRBJ1-4, with D perhaps matching TRBD1 (5 bases). The CDR3 loop spans 15 amino acids. Germline CDR1 and CDR2: MGHRA and YSYEKL. CDR3: CANSQRQPTEEKLFF. CDR3 bases: TGCGCCAACAGCCAACGACAGCCTACAGAAGAAAAACTGTTTTTT.

Notes on this clonotype: This may come from a read error, since a much larger clone is one base off. The chain carries TRBV30 and TRBJ2-1, with D possibly matching TRBD2 (6 bases). The J call may not be correct, given that the DNA end is closer to TRBJ2-7. Per germline, CDR1 GTSNPN and CDR2 SVGIG (reference sequence). The CDR3 spans 15 residues. CDR3 DNA sequence: TGTGCCTGGAGTGTACCAAAAAGCGGGTACAATGAGCAGTACTTC. Residues: CAWSVPKSGYNEQYF.

To note about this clonotype: The junction does not match germline at one end; this may be a read error. The V gene is TRBV19, the J gene TRBJ2-6, with TRBD1 as a possible D gene (5 bases). Germline values: CDR1 LNHDA, CDR2 SQIVND (reference sequence). This CDR3 is built from 13 residues. Written as DNA, the CDR3 is TGTGCCAGTACCCCCTATGGGGCCGACGTCCTGACTTTC. It translates to CASTPYGADVLTF.